This T cell receptor (beta chain) was recorded in a study of cytomegalovirus exposure and HLA in healthy donors. Study context: Within the Caucasian-associated ancestry cluster were around 80% of the approximately 400 genotyped donors.

Germline CDR1 and CDR2: SGHRS and YFSETQ. V gave up 6 bases and J gave up 5 bases; unmatched junction bases: 6. The CDR3 runs to 14 residues. PCR amplification relied on 60 Vbeta primers (plus 13 Jbeta primers). The assay was immunoSEQ multiplex PCR, and TCRdb's table has in-frame clones only and misses some. The repertoire has about 120,000 clones, over 70% of them found once; the top ten carry approximately 10%. Turning to this clone: Its antigen remains unidentified.

Notes on the study in general: Reportedly, fewer N-insertions than the approximately 690-donor mean appeared in an Asian-associated ancestry cluster in a later analysis.

This sequence joins TRBV5-1 and TRBJ2-2, with 8 positions matching TRBD1. The sequence derives from a woman in her fifties or sixties in good health and CMV-seropositive. The specimen sequenced was PBMCs. In DNA, the CDR3 is TGCGCCAGCACTCAGGGGGCGTGGACCGGGGAGCTGTTTTTT. Encoded protein: CASTQGAWTGELFF.